The 26 T cell receptor beta chains in this list originate from one sample, sequenced in a study of immune characterization of retroperitoneal liposarcoma. TCRdb re-analysed the PCR reads in MiXCR, keeping a single row per CDR3 protein. The data hold approximately 1,600 distinct CDR3 sequences, with more than 45% observed a single time. The sequenced sample consisted of tumor tissue. These receptor sequences come from a female donor with retroperitoneal liposarcoma.

This clonotype turned up a few times. V is TRBV7-2 and J is TRBJ2-5; weak D call: TRBD2 (5 bases). The last part of the DNA fits TRBJ2-1 better; the J call may be wrong. Germline assignment: CDR1 SGHTA and CDR2 FQGNSA. The CDR3 sequence is 17 residues long. The CDR3 is CASSSLPGSTNQETQFF. The CDR3 bases are TGTGCCAGCAGCTCACTCCCCGGGTCGACTAACCAAGAGACCCAGTTCTTC.

This clonotype showed up just a few times. The J gene is TRBJ2-6, the V gene TRBV6-1; no clear D gene. This CDR3 has 16 amino acids. In germline, CDR1 is MNHNS, CDR2 SASEGT. The V gene lost 3 bases and the J gene lost 0 bases, with 9 bases spanning the gap. The DNA of the CDR3 is TGTGCCAGCAGTGAGGCGAGGCTCTCTGGGGCCAACGTCCTGACTTTC. Translated: CASSEARLSGANVLTF.

The V and J genes are TRBV7-2 and TRBJ2-1; tentatively, D is TRBD2 (5 bases). The DNA end favors TRBJ2-7, so the J call may be wrong. The CDR3 sequence is 12 residues long. Germline V gives CDR1 SGHTA, CDR2 FQGNSA. In DNA, the CDR3 is TGTGCCAGCAGCCCTACTAGTTACGAGCAGTACTTC. Encoded protein: CASSPTSYEQYF.

This chain uses TRBV5-1 with TRBJ2-5; D is perhaps TRBD2 (5 bases). Gene TRBJ2-7 matches the end of the DNA better, so the J call may be wrong. The CDR3 runs to 14 residues. Germline CDR1 reads SGHRS; CDR2 reads YFSETQ. CDR3 sequence reads: CASSLSDSLDEQYF. The CDR3, as DNA: TGCGCCAGCAGCCTATCGGACTCCTTGGACGAGCAGTACTTC.

This chain uses TRBV11-1 with TRBJ2-3; 7 bases agree with TRBD2. The DNA end is a closer match to TRBJ2-1, so the J assignment may be wrong. This CDR3 region has 15 residues. CDR1 SGHAT and CDR2 FQDESV come from the germline V gene (reference sequence). The CDR3 DNA follows: TGTGCCAGCAGCTTAGCGAGTAGCGGGCTTTTCGGGCAGTTCTTC. This gives the protein CASSLASSGLFGQFF.

By proportion, this clonotype is large. The chain employs TRBV7-2 and TRBJ2-5; possible D gene TRBD2, 6 bases. Trimming left V 1 base short and J 7 bases short, with 13 bases between. CDR3 size: 14 residues. Germline assignment: CDR1 SGHTA and CDR2 FQGNSA. The CDR3 spells CASSLEDWRGTQYF. The CDR3, as DNA: TGTGCCAGCAGCTTAGAGGATTGGCGGGGGACCCAGTACTTC.

This clonotype was seen only a few times. The V call is TRBV6-1, the J call TRBJ2-7; no clear D. Trimming pared 9 bases from V and 0 bases from J, leaving 6 bases between. Germline V gene sequence: CDR1 MNHNS, CDR2 SASEGT. The CDR3 is made up of 11 amino acids. CDR3 DNA: TGTGCCAGTGGAAGCTCCTACGAGCAGTACTTC. This sequence encodes CASGSSYEQYF.

The chain uses TRBV7-6 and TRBJ1-6, with a weak D call TRBD1 (6 bases). This CDR3 contains 14 residues. V lost 6 bases, J lost 8 bases, and 14 bases lay in between. The germline gives CDR1 SGHVS, CDR2 FNYEAQ. CDR3 protein: CASRPQGGDSPLHF. As DNA, the CDR3 is TGTGCCAGCAGACCACAGGGAGGGGATTCACCCCTCCACTTT.

This clonotype appeared a few times. This CDR3 is CATRDPQTRSNEQFF. CDR3 in DNA: TGTGCCACCCGGGACCCCCAAACACGGAGCAATGAGCAGTTCTTC. The rearrangement uses TRBV6-1 and TRBJ2-1; D possibly matches TRBD1 or TRBD2 (5 bases each). Germline CDR1 is MNHNS and CDR2 is SASEGT. The length of the CDR3 is 15 residues. V lost 10 bases and J 6 bases, leaving 22 bases between the germline ends.

This clonotype has just a few counts. This chain uses TRBV7-9 with TRBJ2-1; D unclear. CDR3 length: 16 amino acids. Germline V gene lookup returns CDR1 SEHNR and CDR2 FQNEAQ (reference sequence). V was pared by 5 bases and J by 0 bases, with 14 bases between. CDR3 protein: CASSPGARSSYNEQFF. DNA for the CDR3: TGTGCCAGCAGCCCGGGTGCGAGGAGCTCCTACAATGAGCAGTTCTTC.

This clonotype was seen a few times. The chain joins TRBV6-5 to TRBJ2-5; D is undetermined. Germline V gene sequence: CDR1 MNHEY, CDR2 SVGAGI. The CDR3 is 14 residues long. Trimming took off 2 bases at V and 5 bases at J, with 12 bases between the two ends. The CDR3, as DNA: TGTGCCAGCAGTTACGGATATTTAGGGGAGACCCAGTACTTC. Its translation: CASSYGYLGETQYF.

This rearrangement joins TRBV10-1 to TRBJ2-3; D is tentatively TRBD1 or TRBD2 (5 bases each). The length of the CDR3 is 14 residues. CDR1 is WNHNN and CDR2 is SYGVQD in the germline V gene (reference sequence). Trimming removed 0 bases from V and 5 bases from J, with 9 bases in between. CDR3 residues: CASSESFGGDTQYF. CDR3 DNA: TGCGCCAGCAGTGAGTCGTTTGGGGGAGATACGCAGTATTTT.

Notes on this clonotype: One end of the junction varies from germline; a read error may be responsible. The V call is TRBV11-3, the J call TRBJ2-1, with 7 bases lining up with TRBD2. The better agreement between TRBJ2-7 and the DNA end casts doubt on the J call. The CDR3 covers 15 residues. Germline CDR1 SGHNT, CDR2 YENEEA. This CDR3 reads CTSSRGGEPYNEQYF. The CDR3 region has the DNA TGTACCAGCAGCCGCGGGGGAGAACCCTACAATGAGCAGTACTTC.

This chain's CDR3 is CASGGSSGRPYEQYF. The CDR3 DNA follows: TGTGCCAGCGGGGGGTCTAGCGGGAGGCCCTACGAGCAGTACTTC. The rearrangement joins TRBV6-1 to TRBJ2-1, with 11 bases aligning to TRBD2. The assigned J gene may be wrong: the sequence end matches TRBJ2-7 better. Germline loops: CDR1 MNHNS, CDR2 SASEGT. The CDR3 totals 15 residues.

The chain has TRBV7-7 and TRBJ2-5; 14 bases align to TRBD2. The end of the DNA aligns better with TRBJ2-1, so the J call may be wrong. CDR1 is SSHAT and CDR2 is FNYEAQ in the germline V gene (reference sequence). This CDR3 region has 15 residues. CDR3 nucleotides: TGTGCCAGCAGCCCGGGACTAGCGGGAGTCAATGAGCAGTTCTTC. Amino acid sequence: CASSPGLAGVNEQFF.

This clonotype was seen a handful of times. The chain recombines TRBV27 with TRBJ2-1; tentatively, D is TRBD1 (6 bases). Deletions cut 7 bases from V and 6 bases from J, with 19 bases between. The length of the CDR3 is 15 residues. CDR1 and CDR2 (germline): MNHEY, SMNVEV (reference sequence). The CDR3 nucleotides read TGTGCCAGCATGGTCTCCAGGGGTGGTCTCAATGAGCAGTTCTTC. Encoded protein: CASMVSRGGLNEQFF.

The CDR3: CASSELGNEQFF. The DNA for the CDR3 is TGTGCCAGCAGTGAGTTGGGGAATGAGCAGTTCTTC. This rearrangement joins TRBV6-1 to TRBJ2-1, with D uncertain. Trimming removed 3 bases at V and 7 bases at J, with 7 bases between. CDR1 MNHNS and CDR2 SASEGT come from the germline V gene. The CDR3 loop spans 12 amino acids.

The V gene is TRBV24-1, the J gene TRBJ2-3; 9 bases agree with TRBD2. Losses at the gene ends were 7 bases for V and 4 bases for J; bases not matched to a gene: 11. The length of the CDR3 is 16 residues. In germline, CDR1 is KGHDR, CDR2 SFDVKD. The CDR3 sequence is CATSGDGGRGPDTQYF. The CDR3 DNA sequence: TGTGCCACCAGCGGCGATGGCGGGAGGGGGCCAGATACGCAGTATTTT.

The rearrangement links TRBV6-1 to TRBJ2-1; 8 positions match TRBD1. The last part of the DNA fits TRBJ2-7 better; the J call may be wrong. Germline CDR1 and CDR2: MNHNS and SASEGT. CDR3 length: 16 residues. Written as DNA, the CDR3 is TGTGCCAGCAGTCCCCGGACAGGGTTTAGCTCCTACGAGCAGTACTTC. Amino acids: CASSPRTGFSSYEQYF.

Only a few counts were recorded for this clonotype. The chain carries TRBV6-1 and TRBJ2-1; the match to TRBD1 covers 11 bases. Per germline, CDR1 MNHNS and CDR2 SASEGT. Trimming cost V 5 bases and J 10 bases; bases outside gene matches: 7. This CDR3 is built from 14 residues. The chain's CDR3 is CASSPGQGVTEQFF. CDR3 DNA sequence: TGTGCCAGCAGTCCGGGACAGGGGGTCACCGAGCAGTTCTTC.

This chain uses TRBV6-1 with TRBJ2-1; a weak D match, TRBD2 (6 bases). The germline V gene has CDR1 MNHNS and CDR2 SASEGT. This CDR3 spans 15 amino acids. V shed 0 bases and J shed 10 bases, with 16 bases lying between them. The CDR3 coding sequence is TGTGCCAGCAGTGAAGCGGGCGGGAACCCCTACGAGCAGTTCTTC. Translating it yields CASSEAGGNPYEQFF.

The chain combines TRBV12-3 or TRBV12-4 with TRBJ2-3, with D unresolved. The CDR3 sequence is 14 residues long. V was trimmed by 4 bases and J by 2 bases, leaving 10 bases between them. CDR3 coding DNA: TGTGCCAGCAGTTCTCTGGGCCACACAGATACGCAGTATTTT. This encodes CASSSLGHTDTQYF.

This rearrangement joins TRBV6-1 to TRBJ2-1; 12 bases align to TRBD1. The tail of the sequence fits TRBJ2-7 better, so the J call may be wrong. This CDR3 spans 16 amino acids. Per the germline V gene, CDR1 is MNHNS and CDR2 is SASEGT. The CDR3 DNA is TGTGCCAGCAGTGAAGACGCAGGGACAGGGGGCGACGAGCAGTACTTC. It codes for CASSEDAGTGGDEQYF.

The rearrangement uses TRBV6-1 and TRBJ2-1, with 11 positions matching TRBD2. The J call may be wrong; the DNA end is better matched by TRBJ2-7. The CDR3 has 15 amino acids. Germline V CDR1 and CDR2: MNHNS, SASEGT. As DNA, the CDR3 is TGTGCCAGCAAGAAGGGACTAGCGGAGAACTACGAGCAGTACTTC. This sequence encodes CASKKGLAENYEQYF.

This clonotype was seen a handful of times. This chain connects TRBV6-1 to TRBJ2-3; 11 bases fit TRBD2. The CDR3 length is 19 residues. The ends lost 7 bases at V and 2 bases at J; junction bases unmatched: 17. Per the germline V gene, CDR1 is MNHNS and CDR2 is SASEGT. The CDR3 nucleotides read TGTGCCAGCATTCCTCTCCGAAGGGCTAGCGGGAGGATCACAGATACGCAGTATTTT. Translating gives CASIPLRRASGRITDTQYF.

This rearrangement joins TRBV7-2 to TRBJ2-5, with D possibly TRBD1 on 6 matching bases. Near its end, the DNA agrees better with TRBJ2-1, so the J call may be wrong. The germline gives CDR1 SGHTA, CDR2 FQGNSA. The CDR3 contains 13 residues. Here the CDR3 DNA reads TGTGCCAGCAGCGGACGGAAGGGGGAGACCCAGTTCTTC. Translation: CASSGRKGETQFF.